This T cell receptor (beta chain) was identified in a study of blood T cell repertoires in COVID-19. About the study: T cells, B-cell-depleted T cells, or PBMCs supplied cDNA or gDNA.

The J segment lost 3 bases and the V segment lost 4 bases, leaving 14 bases of the junction unmatched. The CDR3 is 17 amino acids. Germline V CDR1 and CDR2: SGHTS, YDEGEE. Data came from immunoSEQ multiplex PCR; TCRdb stores just in-frame clones and leaves some out. The sample shows tens of thousands of clones, roughly 89% of them seen only once. This clone is a singleton in its sample. This receptor was taken from a man in his fifties with active COVID-19. The chain couples TRBV5-8 to TRBJ1-1; 8 nucleotides match TRBD1. The sequencing sample was made of peripheral blood. The CDR3 DNA reads as TGTGCCAGCAGCCTGCTTAAGAGGACAGGGCTGTACACTGAAGCTTTCTTT. Amino acid sequence: CASSLLKRTGLYTEAFF. The variable domain in full, with the rest retrieved from reference TRBV5-8 and TRBJ1-1, is EAGVTQSPTHLIKTRGQQATLRCSPISGHTSVYWYQQALGLGLQFLLWYDEGEERNRGNFPPRFSGRQFPNYSSELNVNALELEDSALYLCASSLLKRTGLYTEAFFGQGTRLTVV.